The 28 T cell receptor beta chains given below trace back to one sample, sequenced in a study of blood T cell repertoires in COVID-19. Method: immunoSEQ multiplex PCR; TCRdb's copy keeps in-frame clones and lacks some. This sample carries 200,000 to 300,000 clones, roughly four fifths of them seen once, and the ten largest clones take about 4%. The sequenced sample consisted of peripheral blood. These receptors came from a man aged 45-65 years with acute or convalescent COVID-19.

The chain carries TRBV12-3 or TRBV12-4 and TRBJ1-6; possible D gene TRBD1, 6 bases. With 6 bases removed from V and 14 bases from J, the gap between germline ends came to 17 bases. The CDR3 consists of 13 residues. The CDR3 nucleotides read TGTGCCAGCAGGGACAGTGCCCTCGGGTCCCTCCACTTT. Protein product: CASRDSALGSLHF.

V usage is TRBV7-9 and J usage is TRBJ2-7; 8 bases fit TRBD2. V lost 5 bases to trimming and J lost 8 bases; unmatched junction nucleotides: 8. Germline V lookup: CDR1 SEHNR, CDR2 FQNEAQ (reference sequence). The CDR3 is 13 residues long. In DNA form, the CDR3 reads TGTGCCAGCAGCCGGGGGGGCTTCAGCAAGCAGTACTTC. It is translated as CASSRGGFSKQYF.

CDR3 DNA sequence: TGCAGTGCTAGTTTTCAGGGGGCCTTTCTCTCTGGAAACACCATATATTTT. The encoded protein is CSASFQGAFLSGNTIYF. This chain joins TRBV20-1 and TRBJ1-3; 8 positions agree with TRBD1. V shed 3 bases and J 0 bases; nucleotides not matched to a gene: 10. Germline CDR1 reads DFQATT; CDR2 reads SNEGSKA (reference sequence). The CDR3 is made up of 17 amino acids.

The rearrangement uses TRBV21-1 and TRBJ2-7; the table assigns TRBD1, which was not confirmed against the DNA. TRBV21-1 corresponds to a pseudogene. This CDR3 is built from 15 residues. CDR3 DNA sequence: TGTGCCAGCCCGTTCCCGGGACAGCCTTCCTACGAGCAGTACTTC. This gives the protein CASPFPGQPSYEQYF.

This chain links TRBV27 with TRBJ2-7, with a tentative D call TRBD1 (6 bases). In germline, CDR1 is MNHEY, CDR2 SMNVEV (reference sequence). This CDR3 spans 15 amino acids. The V end was cut by 6 bases, the J end by 0 bases, with 15 bases between. CDR3 DNA: TGTGCCAGCAGCACTGACAGGCATAGCTCCTACGAGCAGTACTTC. Its translation: CASSTDRHSSYEQYF.

This chain links TRBV11-2 with TRBJ2-7; the match to TRBD1 covers 7 bases. This CDR3 spans 13 amino acids. The junction had 5 bases not matched to a gene; V was cut back by 5 bases and J by 4 bases. Germline CDR1 SGHAT, CDR2 FQNNGV. CDR3 nucleotide sequence: TGTGCCAGCAGCGGGGACAGTTGGTACGAGCAGTACTTC. This translates into CASSGDSWYEQYF.

The genes are TRBV5-6 and TRBJ1-3; the match to TRBD1 covers 8 bases. Per the germline V gene, CDR1 is SGHDT and CDR2 is YYEEEE. Trimming at V came to 0 bases and at J to 3 bases, leaving 2 bases not matched to a gene. The CDR3 runs to 15 residues. DNA for the CDR3: TGTGCCAGCAGCTTGGGGACAGGGCATGGAAACACCATATATTTT. Protein sequence: CASSLGTGHGNTIYF.

This chain joins TRBV14 and TRBJ2-3; perhaps TRBD1 as D (6 bases). CDR3 length: 15 amino acids. Looked up from germline, CDR1 is SGHDN and CDR2 is FVKESK. V was clipped by 8 bases and J by 4 bases, with 19 bases between them. The CDR3 spells CASSYRVNQPDTQYF. CDR3 DNA sequence: TGTGCCAGCTCCTACAGGGTTAATCAGCCAGATACGCAGTATTTT.

This clone was observed a single time. The CDR3 spells CAISASGTSTDTQYF. In DNA form, the CDR3 reads TGTGCCATCAGTGCCAGCGGGACTAGCACAGATACGCAGTATTTT. The chain couples TRBV10-3 to TRBJ2-3, with 7 bases that match TRBD2. The CDR3 consists of 15 residues. The ends lost 4 bases at V and 0 bases at J; junction bases unmatched: 4. Germline V gene sequence: CDR1 ENHRY, CDR2 SYGVKD.

The chain links TRBV7-3 to TRBJ1-2; TRBD1 aligns across 7 bases. With 3 bases clipped from V and 4 bases from J, the junction kept 14 bases outside the gene matches. The CDR3 spans 17 residues. Germline lookup yields CDR1 SGHTA and CDR2 FQGTGA. The CDR3 DNA is TGTGCCAGCAGCTTTGGGAATGTACAGGGGCGTATCTATGGCTACACCTTC. This encodes CASSFGNVQGRIYGYTF. Using reference TRBV7-3 and TRBJ1-2 for the parts outside the CDR3, the full variable domain is GAGVSQTPSNKVTEKGKYVELRCDPISGHTALYWYRQSLGQGPEFLIYFQGTGAADDSGLPNDRFFAVRPEGSVSTLKIQRTERGDSAVYLCASSFGNVQGRIYGYTFGSGTRLTVV.

The rearrangement uses TRBV5-8 and TRBJ1-2, with 7 bases aligning to TRBD1. Germline assignment: CDR1 SGHTS and CDR2 YDEGEE. There are 18 residues in the CDR3. Trimming at V came to 1 base and at J to 0 bases, leaving 12 bases not matched to a gene. CDR3 region: CASSLIGQVEGANYGYTF. The CDR3 nucleotides read TGTGCCAGCAGCTTGATAGGACAGGTGGAAGGAGCTAACTATGGCTACACCTTC.

V usage is TRBV20-1 and J usage is TRBJ2-7; 10 bases match TRBD2. Germline lookup yields CDR1 DFQATT and CDR2 SNEGSKA (reference sequence). With 3 bases clipped from V and 5 bases from J, the junction kept 7 bases outside the gene matches. CDR3 length: 14 amino acids. The CDR3 coding sequence is TGCAGTGCTAGTTCGCCTAGCGGGAGCCACGAGCAGTACTTC. Its protein product is CSASSPSGSHEQYF.

The chain combines TRBV19 with TRBJ1-5; the match to TRBD1 covers 8 bases. Looked up from germline, CDR1 is LNHDA and CDR2 is SQIVND (reference sequence). V gave up 6 bases and J gave up 3 bases; unmatched junction bases: 1. The length of the CDR3 is 13 residues. The CDR3, as DNA: TGTGCCAGTAGGGACAGGGACAATCAGCCCCAGCATTTT. Its protein product is CASRDRDNQPQHF.

V is TRBV24-1 and J is TRBJ1-1; the match to TRBD1 covers 9 bases. Germline V gene lookup returns CDR1 KGHDR and CDR2 SFDVKD. The CDR3 spans 14 residues. The V segment lost 7 bases and the J segment 4 bases; nucleotides outside the gene matches: 6. The CDR3 loop reads CATSDRGAGTEAFF. In DNA, the CDR3 is TGTGCCACCAGCGACAGGGGGGCGGGCACTGAAGCTTTCTTT.

V gene TRBV6-2 or TRBV6-3 combines with J gene TRBJ2-7; TRBD2 matches at 15 bases. The CDR3 length is 19 residues. The germline V gene has CDR1 MNHEY and CDR2 SVGEGT. The V gene end was trimmed by 2 bases and the J gene end by 0 bases; junction bases not matched to a gene: 8. CDR3 coding DNA: TGTGCCAGCAGTTACCCTACAGGACTAGCGGGGGGGAGCTCCTACGAGCAGTACTTC. It yields the protein CASSYPTGLAGGSSYEQYF.

Points on this clone: The identical CDR3 is also encoded by other nucleotide sequences in the sample. The gene calls are TRBV18 and TRBJ2-7; D gene uncertain. The CDR3 runs to 12 residues. Germline CDR1 reads KGHSH; CDR2 reads LQKENI. V shed 2 bases and J shed 1 base, with 3 bases lying between them. The CDR3 sequence is CASSPSSYEQYF. The CDR3 DNA follows: TGTGCCAGCTCACCATCGTCCTACGAGCAGTACTTC.

The chain uses TRBV10-2 and TRBJ2-1; D uncertain. V lost 3 bases, J lost 0 bases, and 6 bases lay in between. The CDR3 totals 14 residues. Germline CDR1 reads WSHSY; CDR2 reads SAAADI. CDR3 loop: CASSEGGSYNEQFF. The CDR3 DNA is TGCGCCAGCAGTGAAGGCGGCTCCTACAATGAGCAGTTCTTC.

CDR3 in DNA: TGTGCCAGCAGCTTAAGCCCTGACCCCCGCGGGGGCACCGGGGAGCTGTTTTTT. Its translation: CASSLSPDPRGGTGELFF. The chain links TRBV7-3 to TRBJ2-2, with 7 bases matching TRBD2. The CDR3 consists of 18 residues. In germline, CDR1 is SGHTA, CDR2 FQGTGA. With V trimmed by 1 base and J by 4 bases, 12 bases remained unmatched.

The chain uses TRBV2 and TRBJ2-2; possible D gene TRBD2, 6 bases. The germline V gene encodes CDR1 SNHLY and CDR2 FYNNEI. V was trimmed by 5 bases and J by 5 bases, leaving 12 bases between them. This CDR3 contains 14 residues. For the CDR3, the DNA is TGTGCCAGCAGTCTTCGACTAGGTACCGGGGAGCTGTTTTTT. This sequence encodes CASSLRLGTGELFF.

This sequence joins TRBV12-3 or TRBV12-4 and TRBJ2-3; D is undetermined. Trimming pared 2 bases from V and 4 bases from J, leaving 4 bases between. This CDR3 has 12 amino acids. The CDR3 coding sequence is TGTGCCAGCAGTTTACCAGCAGATACGCAGTATTTT. Amino acids: CASSLPADTQYF.

This rearrangement joins TRBV2 to TRBJ2-7; TRBD1 aligns across 8 bases. The CDR3 covers 15 residues. The V gene end was trimmed by 6 bases and the J gene end by 5 bases; junction bases not matched to a gene: 12. The V gene's germline CDR1 is SNHLY and CDR2 FYNNEI. The CDR3 loop reads CASSDLDRASDEQYF. In nucleotides, the CDR3 is TGTGCCAGCAGCGACCTGGACAGGGCGAGCGACGAGCAGTACTTC.

The chain is built from TRBV15 and TRBJ2-1, with 10 bases lining up with TRBD2. Trimming removed 8 bases from V and 9 bases from J; junction bases left unmatched: 10. Germline CDR1 and CDR2: LNHNV and YYDKDF (reference sequence). The CDR3 is 14 residues long. CDR3 sequence: CATRESGRASEQFF. The CDR3, as DNA: TGTGCCACCCGCGAAAGCGGGAGGGCCTCTGAGCAGTTCTTC.

This clone appeared once. J is TRBJ1-2 and V is TRBV24-1; unclear D gene. The V gene lost 5 bases and the J gene lost 0 bases, with 12 bases spanning the gap. CDR3 length: 15 residues. CDR1 is KGHDR and CDR2 is SFDVKD in the germline V gene. CDR3 in DNA: TGTGCCACCAGTGCCCCGGTCGGGGCTAACTATGGCTACACCTTC. It is translated as CATSAPVGANYGYTF.

The chain links TRBV7-3 to TRBJ2-2; 10 bases fit TRBD2. With 4 bases clipped from V and 4 bases from J, the junction kept 6 bases outside the gene matches. Germline V gene data show CDR1 as SGHTA and CDR2 as FQGTGA. This CDR3 contains 16 residues. In DNA, the CDR3 is TGTGCCAGCAGCTATTCCGGACTAGCGGCCACCGGGGAGCTGTTTTTT. It is translated as CASSYSGLAATGELFF.

This clone was counted a single time. The chain recombines TRBV6-1 with TRBJ2-7; 12 nucleotides agree with TRBD2. Trimming removed 3 bases from V and 2 bases from J; junction bases left unmatched: 5. Germline lookup yields CDR1 MNHNS and CDR2 SASEGT. The CDR3 is 16 amino acids. DNA of the CDR3: TGTGCCAGCAGTGAGATACTAGCGGGAGGCCCCTACGAGCAGTACTTC. The encoded protein is CASSEILAGGPYEQYF.

This clone has more than one count but fewer than ten. The chain carries TRBV6-1 and TRBJ1-5; 9 nucleotides line up with TRBD1. Germline V lookup: CDR1 MNHNS, CDR2 SASEGT. This CDR3 spans 16 amino acids. The junction had 6 bases not matched to a gene; V was cut back by 0 bases and J by 6 bases. CDR3 coding DNA: TGTGCCAGCAGTGAAGCCATTACAGGGGGCGTTCAGCCCCAGCATTTT. Its protein product is CASSEAITGGVQPQHF.

This clone was observed once. This chain joins TRBV6-6 and TRBJ2-1, with D perhaps matching TRBD1 (5 bases). Trimming shortened V by 5 bases and J by 9 bases, and 14 bases separated the two germline ends. The CDR3 spans 13 residues. CDR1 and CDR2 (germline): MNHNY, SVGAGI (reference sequence). CDR3 nucleotides: TGTGCCAGCAGTCCGTCCGGACAACGTGAGCAGTTCTTC. Translated, it gives CASSPSGQREQFF.

V gene TRBV21-1 combines with J gene TRBJ1-2; TRBD1 reflects the table's D call only, with no check against the DNA. TRBV21-1 is reported as a pseudogene. The CDR3 is made up of 14 amino acids. CDR3 in amino acids: CASSKAQKGNGYTF. DNA for the CDR3: TGTGCCAGCAGCAAAGCTCAGAAGGGGAATGGCTACACCTTC.